Described below is a single T cell receptor (beta chain) sequence and its context. Its antigen remains unknown. This record comes from a study of cytomegalovirus exposure and HLA in healthy donors. Study conclusions and caveats: Further analysis was carried out later, and it showed several of the most significant clusters appearing linked to common viral pathogens. Data from an earlier analysis indicated that most TCR beta V segments were productive either about 90% or about 30% of the time.

A multiplex PCR was run with 60 Vbeta primers and 13 Jbeta primers. Repertoires were generated with immunoSEQ multiplex PCR, while TCRdb's copy carries only in-frame clones and drops some. The data hold under 200,000 clones, with approximately 82% observed a single time. The CDR3 consists of 15 residues. The V gene's germline CDR1 is MDHEN and CDR2 SYDVKM. V shed 4 bases and J 3 bases; nucleotides not matched to a gene: 8. All donors participated as healthy donors of bone marrow. The V call is TRBV28, the J call TRBJ2-7; 8 positions agree with TRBD1. The specimen sequenced was PBMCs. The TCR sequence derives from a woman aged 18-29 years in good health and CMV-seropositive. CDR3 nucleotide sequence: TGTGCCAGCAGTTATCGTGGGACAGGAATCTACGAGCAGTACTTC. Its translation: CASSYRGTGIYEQYF.